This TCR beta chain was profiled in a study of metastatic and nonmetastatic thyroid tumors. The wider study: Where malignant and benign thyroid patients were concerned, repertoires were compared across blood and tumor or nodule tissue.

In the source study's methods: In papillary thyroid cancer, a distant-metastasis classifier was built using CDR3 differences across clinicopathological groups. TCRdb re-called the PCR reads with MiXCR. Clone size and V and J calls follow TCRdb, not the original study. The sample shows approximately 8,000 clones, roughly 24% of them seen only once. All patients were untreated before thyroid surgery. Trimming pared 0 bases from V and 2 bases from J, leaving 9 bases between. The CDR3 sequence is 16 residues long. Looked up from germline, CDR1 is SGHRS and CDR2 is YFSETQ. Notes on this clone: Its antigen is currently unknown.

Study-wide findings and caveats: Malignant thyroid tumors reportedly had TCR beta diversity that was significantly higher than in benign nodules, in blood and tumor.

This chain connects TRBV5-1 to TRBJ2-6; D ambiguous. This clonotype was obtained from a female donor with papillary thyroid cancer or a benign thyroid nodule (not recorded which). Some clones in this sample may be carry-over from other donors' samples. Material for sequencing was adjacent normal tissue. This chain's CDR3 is CASSLDPSPGANVLTF. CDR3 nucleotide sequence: TGCGCCAGCAGCTTGGACCCCAGCCCTGGGGCCAACGTCCTGACTTTC.